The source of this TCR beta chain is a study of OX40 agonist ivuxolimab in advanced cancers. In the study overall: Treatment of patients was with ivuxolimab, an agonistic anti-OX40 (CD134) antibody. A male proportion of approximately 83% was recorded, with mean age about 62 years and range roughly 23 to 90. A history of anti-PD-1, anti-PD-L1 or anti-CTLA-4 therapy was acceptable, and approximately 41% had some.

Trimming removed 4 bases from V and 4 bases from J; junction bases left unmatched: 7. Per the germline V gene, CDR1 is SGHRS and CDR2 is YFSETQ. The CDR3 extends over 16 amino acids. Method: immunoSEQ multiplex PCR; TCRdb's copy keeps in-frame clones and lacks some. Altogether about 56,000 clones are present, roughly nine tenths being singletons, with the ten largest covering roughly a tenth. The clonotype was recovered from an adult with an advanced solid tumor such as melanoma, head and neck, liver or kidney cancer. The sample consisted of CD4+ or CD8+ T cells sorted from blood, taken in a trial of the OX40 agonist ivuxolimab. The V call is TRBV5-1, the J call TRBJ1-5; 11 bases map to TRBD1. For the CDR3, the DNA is TGCGCCAGCAGCCCTGGGACAGGGGGATTAAATCAGCCCCAGCATTTT. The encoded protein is CASSPGTGGLNQPQHF.